What follows describes a single T cell receptor (beta chain). Its antigen is unknown. Assay: immunoSEQ multiplex PCR; the TCRdb copy retains only in-frame clones and omits some. The data show 150,000 to 200,000 clones, with approximately 87% seen just once and about 2.5% held by the top ten. The data were taken from a study of T cell responses to AZD1222 COVID-19 vaccine. General observations from the study: Clonal diversity may have been underestimated in mostly white British donors. The span of vaccine-associated CD4 TCRs extended across spike, with dominance at 160-218 and 743-854. Baseline seropositivity characterized only a handful of AZD1222 recipients. Per reports, nearly half of all spike-specific TCRs target regions that are unmutated in variants.

Germline values: CDR1 SGDLS, CDR2 YYNGEE. The CDR3 is 16 amino acids. The V segment lost 0 bases and the J segment 7 bases; nucleotides outside the gene matches: 5. The source material was peripheral blood, sampled on day 0 of MenACWY control vaccination. This clonotype was obtained from an adult in good health. The genes are TRBV9 and TRBJ2-1; 12 bases are shared with TRBD2. This chain's CDR3 is CASSVDPSGGVNEQFF. CDR3 DNA sequence: TGTGCCAGCAGCGTAGATCCTAGCGGGGGGGTTAATGAGCAGTTCTTC.